This entry concerns a single T cell receptor beta chain. The antigen is unknown. Only in-frame clones appear in the TCRdb table, and some are missing; sequencing was by immunoSEQ multiplex PCR. The top ten hold approximately 9.8% of the sample, which has under 40,000 clones, over 60% seen once. Between the trimmed V and J ends, which lost 5 bases and 0 bases, there was a span of 14 bases. This CDR3 is 15 amino acids long. Germline-derived CDR1 and CDR2 are GTSNPN and SVGIG (reference sequence). This specimen comes from a study of OX40 agonist ivuxolimab in advanced cancers. Study information: Patients treated during dose escalation were battling hepatocellular carcinoma, melanoma, renal cell or head and neck cancer. Averaging 60 years in age, with a range of roughly 23 to 80, the cohort was approximately 83% male. Prior checkpoint blockade (anti-PD-1, anti-PD-L1 or anti-CTLA-4) was permitted; approximately 40% had it.

Whole-study results and caveats: Part of the nonresponder group also had normalized T-cell clonal expansion that was low.

This clonotype originated in an adult with an advanced solid tumor such as melanoma, head and neck, liver or kidney cancer. The rearrangement uses TRBV30 and TRBJ1-3; possible D gene TRBD1, 5 bases. This material consisted of CD4+ or CD8+ T cells sorted from blood, taken in a trial of the OX40 agonist ivuxolimab. The CDR3 sequence is CAWGTALNSGNTIYF. CDR3 sequence (DNA): TGTGCCTGGGGGACTGCTTTAAACTCTGGAAACACCATATATTTT.